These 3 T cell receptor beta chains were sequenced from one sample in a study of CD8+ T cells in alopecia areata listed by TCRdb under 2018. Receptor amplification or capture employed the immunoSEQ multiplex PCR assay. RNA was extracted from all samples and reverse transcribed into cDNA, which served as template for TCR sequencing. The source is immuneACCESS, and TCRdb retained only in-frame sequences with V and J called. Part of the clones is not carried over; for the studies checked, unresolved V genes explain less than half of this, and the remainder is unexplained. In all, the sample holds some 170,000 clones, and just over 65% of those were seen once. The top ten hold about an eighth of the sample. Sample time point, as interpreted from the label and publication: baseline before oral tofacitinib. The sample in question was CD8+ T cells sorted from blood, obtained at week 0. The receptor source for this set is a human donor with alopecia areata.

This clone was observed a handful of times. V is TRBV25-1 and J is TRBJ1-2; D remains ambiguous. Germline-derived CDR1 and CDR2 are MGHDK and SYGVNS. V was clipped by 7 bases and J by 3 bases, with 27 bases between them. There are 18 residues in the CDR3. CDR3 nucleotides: TGTGCCAGCACCCCCCGGGAAGTTCCGATTGGGGTTTACTATGGCTACACCTTC. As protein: CASTPREVPIGVYYGYTF.

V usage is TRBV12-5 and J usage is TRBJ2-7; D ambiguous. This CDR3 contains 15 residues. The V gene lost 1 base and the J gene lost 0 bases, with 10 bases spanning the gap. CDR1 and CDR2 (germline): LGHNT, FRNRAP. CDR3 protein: CASGLGEPRSYEQYF. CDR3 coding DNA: TGTGCTAGTGGTTTGGGGGAACCCCGCTCCTACGAGCAGTACTTC. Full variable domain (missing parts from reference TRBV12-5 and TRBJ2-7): DARVTQTPRHKVTEMGQEVTMRCQPILGHNTVFWYRQTMMQGLELLAYFRNRAPLDDSGMPKDRFSAEMPDATLATLKIQPSEPRDSAVYFCASGLGEPRSYEQYFGPGTRLTVT.

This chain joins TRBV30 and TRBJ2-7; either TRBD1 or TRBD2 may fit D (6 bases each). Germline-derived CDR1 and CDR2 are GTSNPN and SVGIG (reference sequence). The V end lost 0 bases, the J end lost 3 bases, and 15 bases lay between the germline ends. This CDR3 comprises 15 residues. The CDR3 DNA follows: TGTGCCTGGAGTGTAGGGGGGCCTTGGGTCTACGAGCAGTACTTC. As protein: CAWSVGGPWVYEQYF.